This TCR beta chain came from a study of blood T cell repertoires in COVID-19. Germline CDR1 reads SGHRS; CDR2 reads YFSETQ. With 0 bases removed from V and 6 bases from J, the gap between germline ends came to 13 bases. The CDR3 sequence is 14 residues long. Per the original methods: Quantification of nucleated cells was approximated via reference gene primer amplification. Sequencing used immunoSEQ multiplex PCR; TCRdb keeps in-frame clones, though not all of them. The V and J calls and clone size come from that table; D and trimming were worked out from the DNA. The sample carries some 40,000 clones, more than 75% recorded once.

The TCR sequence derives from a human donor in a cohort sampled during active COVID-19. The sample comprised peripheral blood. This chain uses TRBV5-1 with TRBJ2-7; the D gene is possibly TRBD1 (5 bases). CDR3 residues: CASSLEGLMGEQYF. The CDR3 DNA is TGCGCCAGCAGCTTGGAGGGGCTAATGGGCGAGCAGTACTTC.